This TCR beta chain was observed in a study of technical replicates of blood from a handful of donors (dated by TCRdb to 2016 to 2017). Comments on this clone: The target of this receptor is not known. It has no much larger one-base neighbor in the sample; base qualities were not kept.

The germline V and J ends show losses of 0 bases and 5 bases respectively, and no gene match explains 16 bases of the junction. From the germline V gene, CDR1 is SGHNT and CDR2 is YENEEA. The CDR3 goes from the cysteine to the phenylalanine over 20 residues. The DNA shown is the 60-base CDR3, in frame from base 1. The receptor library was made with the immunoSEQ multiplex PCR assay. Entries here come from immuneACCESS through TCRdb and include only in-frame sequences with V and J called. Some clones fail to appear in such tables; in the studies checked, an unresolved V gene covers under half of the shortfall, and the cause of the remainder is unknown. This sample holds more than 65,000 clones; roughly 94% were observed only once. 0.25% to 0.3% of the sample lies in the top ten.

The TCR was taken from a human donor in good health. The chain is encoded by TRBV11-3 joined to TRBJ2-5, and TRBD2 matches 12 of the central bases. What was sequenced was T cells isolated from PBMCs. The bases read TGTGCCAGCAGCTTAGACCTCGGACTAGCGGGGAACGGGATTTTCGAGACCCAGTACTTC. This gives the protein CASSLDLGLAGNGIFETQYF.